This T cell receptor beta chain was captured in a study of shared clonotypes between healthy human individuals. Across the study: Every donor yielded three CD4 naive, three CD4 memory, two CD8 naive and one CD8 memory plate.

Concerning this clone: Its specificity is not known. The sample holds other DNA sequences that translate to the same CDR3.

Every contributor of samples was a Caucasian grown-up residing in Nashville, Tennessee. For each subset, genomic DNA was distributed in equal portions over several immunoSEQ plates. The table came from immunoSEQ multiplex PCR; TCRdb's copy has only in-frame clones and leaves some out. The sample shows millions of clones, around 95% of them seen only once. V trimming: 2 bases; J trimming: 2 bases; junction bases outside the gene matches: 2. The CDR3 spans 15 residues. CDR1 MNHEY and CDR2 SVGAGI come from the germline V gene. Study conclusions and caveats: Naive subsets generally had larger estimated richness than memory subsets.

Sequences were obtained from naive CD4+ T cells sorted from blood. Subset denoted: CD45RA+ positively selected. The sequence was obtained from a man between 18 and 29 years old in good health. This chain connects TRBV6-5 to TRBJ2-7, with 11 nucleotides matching TRBD2. Written as DNA, the CDR3 is TGTGCCAGCAGTTACGGGACTAGCGGCACCTACGAGCAGTACTTC. It translates to CASSYGTSGTYEQYF.